This TCR beta chain is from a study of cytomegalovirus exposure and HLA in healthy donors. Study in general: Of the donors genotyped, approximately 410 in all, about 82% fell in the Caucasian-associated ancestry cluster. Study-level findings and limits: Among the CMV-associated chains, a few were confirmed in vitro as specific for CMV antigens. Being indistinguishable, some V segments were excluded, TRBV6-2 and TRBV6-3 among them. In a later analysis, HLA-C alleles had the fewest associated TCRs, DRB1 alleles the most.

In the PCR, 60 Vbeta and 13 Jbeta primers were used. The repertoire was sequenced with immunoSEQ multiplex PCR; TCRdb's copy has only in-frame clones and lacks some. The sample lists some 150,000 clones, around 79% seen once, with roughly 2% in the top ten. The length of the CDR3 is 16 residues. CDR1 is LNHDA, CDR2 SQIVND, per germline (reference sequence). Unmatched junction bases numbered 7, after V lost 7 bases and J lost 1 base. Comments on this clone: What it binds is unknown.

The clonotype was recovered from a man between 35 and 55 years old in good health and CMV-seronegative. Sequencing was performed on PBMCs. J is TRBJ2-2 and V is TRBV19; 9 bases map to TRBD1. The CDR3 DNA reads as TGTGCCAGTACCTCGACAGGGGGGATGAACACCGGGGAGCTGTTTTTT. Translating gives CASTSTGGMNTGELFF.